The following is a T cell receptor beta chain sequence with its context. The antigen remains undetermined. Libraries were prepared by immunoSEQ multiplex PCR; TCRdb keeps only in-frame clonotypes and omits some of them. The sample records about 69,000 clones, 80% to 90% being singletons. The entry originates in a study of siplizumab effects on memory and regulatory T cells. The study's findings and limits: Siplizumab significantly brought down the alloreactive sequences that trace back to unstimulated CD4+ memory cells. Memory cells seemed less diverse than naive T cells, which also seemed major contributors to the alloresponse. With siplizumab, mappable alloreactive CD4+ clones averaged approximately 69% Treg-derived, versus less than 35% in controls.

Between the trimmed V and J ends, which lost 2 bases and 3 bases, there was a span of 7 bases. The CDR3 has 13 residues. The germline CDR1 and CDR2 sequences are MNHNS and SASEGT. This clonotype originated in a human donor in good health. Sequenced sample: Tregs sorted from blood. The chain combines TRBV6-1 with TRBJ1-2, with D hard to call. The CDR3 loop is CASSESKDYGYTF. The CDR3, as DNA: TGTGCCAGCAGTGAATCTAAGGACTATGGCTACACCTTC.